This TCR beta chain originates from a study of post-analysis software for immune sequencing data. Whole-study findings and limits: The study found TRBV5-6, TRBV5-1 and TRBV20-1 among a handful of TRBV segments more frequent in patients than controls. Analysis by F measure revealed that same-batch samples clustered strongly together.

The TCR beta cDNA libraries contained unique molecular identifiers. There were 1 to 10 million T cells, and 400,000 to 650,000 cDNA molecules came from them. TCRdb itself ran the PCR reads through MiXCR, one entry per CDR3 protein. Among more than 450,000 distinct CDR3 sequences listed, 30% to 40% were seen once. This clonotype showed up many times. The antigen remains unidentified. Germline V gene data show CDR1 as KGHDR and CDR2 as SFDVKD. The CDR3 loop spans 12 amino acids. V was clipped by 1 base and J by 5 bases, with 4 bases between them. The sequenced sample was blood. J is TRBJ2-5 and V is TRBV24-1; D is unresolved. The receptor comes from a girl between 2 and 17 years old with multiple sclerosis. CDR3 nucleotide sequence: TGTGCCACCAGTGATTTTCTGGAGACCCAGTACTTC. This translates into CATSDFLETQYF.